This T cell receptor beta chain was identified in a study of shared clonotypes between healthy human individuals. Study-level results: Shared across a handful of donors were 4% to 5% of the naive CD4 clonotypes. Generally, naive subsets came out with larger estimated richness than memory subsets.

The table came from immunoSEQ multiplex PCR; TCRdb's copy has only in-frame clones and leaves some out. The sample holds roughly 850,000 clones, 96% seen once. CD45RO-negative cells were positively selected for CCR7, leaving out terminally differentiated effector memory CD45RA+ cells. To note about this clone: The antigen is not known.

J lost 0 bases, V lost 9 bases, and 8 bases had no gene match. The CDR3 spans 15 residues. CDR1 LNHDA and CDR2 SQIVND come from the germline V gene (reference sequence). The chain recombines TRBV19 with TRBJ1-3; TRBD1 matches 7 bases. The specimen sequenced was naive CD8+ T cells sorted from blood. The source of this sequence is a young man in good health. The CDR3 is CASKLSGGSGNTIYF. CDR3 DNA: TGTGCCAGCAAATTATCAGGGGGCTCTGGAAACACCATATATTTT.